Given below is one T cell receptor (beta chain) in context. Its target is not known. This specimen comes from a study of beta chain features in type 1 diabetes. Study summary: Patients and healthy donors were similar in age, gender and cell yields. Notes on the study in general: There were fewer insertions and more deletions at the VDJ junctions of type 1 diabetes patients. Significant though moderate, a shortening of TCRB CDR3s appeared in all four CD4+ subsets of Type 1 diabetes patients. Possible PCR preference for shorter templates applied equally to patients and controls.

Every single donor gave one heparinised blood draw, and these averaged approximately 100 mL. The CDR3 has 16 residues. CDR1 is SNHLY and CDR2 is FYNNEI in the germline V gene. J was trimmed by 4 bases and V by 0 bases; bases with no gene match: 4. As every portion of the isolated RNA was reverse transcribed, the sequencing read expressed TCRB transcripts. Repertoires were generated with immunoSEQ multiplex PCR, while TCRdb's copy carries only in-frame clones and drops some. The sample lists some 290,000 clones; 13% to 15% were seen once. The sample consisted of naive CD4+ T cells from blood. The sequence was obtained from a man aged 25-45 years with type 1 diabetes. The chain combines TRBV2 with TRBJ2-2, with TRBD2 identical over 8 bases. The CDR3 reads CASSEAPAGVTGELFF. DNA of the CDR3: TGTGCCAGCAGTGAAGCACCAGCGGGAGTCACCGGGGAGCTGTTTTTT. The entire variable domain, with the rest obtained from reference TRBV2 and TRBJ2-2, is as follows: EPEVTQTPSHQVTQMGQEVILRCVPISNHLYFYWYRQILGQKVEFLVSFYNNEISEKSEIFDDQFSVERPDGSNFTLKIRSTKLEDSAMYFCASSEAPAGVTGELFFGEGSRLTVL.